Included here is one T cell receptor beta chain sequence, with context. The data stem from a study of T cell changes during pregnancy in multiple sclerosis. Repertoires were generated with immunoSEQ multiplex PCR, while TCRdb's copy carries only in-frame clones and drops some. The sample shows 100,000 or so clones, almost 95% of them seen only once. The sequencing used peripheral blood, collected before pregnancy. The sequence came from a female donor with multiple sclerosis, enrolled in a pregnancy study.

In DNA, the CDR3 is TGTGCCAGTAGTATAGTCGGGGGAGGCAATCAGCCCCAGCATTTT. Translation gives CASSIVGGGNQPQHF. The rearrangement uses TRBV19 and TRBJ1-5; D is possibly TRBD1 (5 bases). Trimming cost V 1 base and J 2 bases, with 9 bases left between them. The CDR3 length is 15 residues. The germline gives CDR1 LNHDA, CDR2 SQIVND (reference sequence).